A selection of T cell receptor beta chains follows, all from one sample in a study of T cells after yellow fever vaccination. TCRdb reprocessed the 5' RACE reads via MiXCR and lists one record per CDR3 protein. The sample records under 550,000 distinct CDR3 sequences, 21% being singletons. The sequencing used PBMCs, collected roughly 20 days after the first yellow fever vaccination. These receptor sequences come from a man in his late teens or twenties who received the YFV17D yellow fever vaccine. CDR3s include the opening cysteine and the closing phenylalanine or tryptophan. The order of the fields is clone size, D gene, V gene, J gene, CDR3 protein, CDR3 DNA. The D gene is left open where the match is weak. Some rows mark clone size as missing; the rest say once, few, many or name a class of expanded clone.

>many|-|TRBV7-2|TRBJ2-5
CASSRANSQETQYF
TGTGCCAGCAGCAGAGCCAACAGTCAAGAGACCCAGTACTTC
>-|-|TRBV20-1|TRBJ1-1
CSARVEGYTEAFF
TGCAGTGCTAGAGTGGAGGGGTACACTGAAGCTTTCTTT
>-|-|TRBV7-9|TRBJ1-1
CASSPQEGRMNTEAFF
TGTGCCAGCAGTCCCCAGGAAGGACGAATGAACACTGAAGCTTTCTTT
>-|-|TRBV7-9|TRBJ2-3
CASAADTQYF
TGTGCCAGCGCTGCAGATACGCAGTATTTT
>-|-|TRBV20-1|TRBJ1-4
CSAPEFRDREKLFF
TGCAGTGCTCCAGAGTTCAGGGACCGGGAAAAACTGTTTTTT
>-|TRBD1|TRBV20-1|TRBJ2-1
CSARDPQGAEFEQFF
TGCAGTGCTAGAGATCCCCAGGGGGCGGAATTTGAGCAGTTCTTC
>few|-|TRBV29-1|TRBJ2-3
CSVSRGRISSTDTQYF
TGCAGCGTATCTCGGGGGAGGATATCTAGCACAGATACGCAGTATTTT
>few|TRBD2|TRBV10-3|TRBJ2-7
CAIAPSSGTYEQYF
TGTGCCATAGCCCCTTCTAGCGGGACCTACGAGCAGTACTTC
>few|TRBD1|TRBV20-1|TRBJ2-7
CSARDSLSYEQYF
TGCAGTGCCAGGGACAGCCTGTCCTACGAGCAGTACTTC
>once|-|TRBV6-1|TRBJ2-3
CASSEAWYITDTQYF
TGTGCCAGCAGTGAAGCGTGGTATATCACAGATACGCAGTATTTT
>few|TRBD1|TRBV10-3|TRBJ2-7
CATGQGSYEQYF
TGTGCCACCGGACAGGGATCCTACGAGCAGTACTTC
>-|TRBD1|TRBV7-2|TRBJ1-4
CASSWGTGTNEKLFF
TGTGCCAGCAGCTGGGGGACAGGGACTAATGAAAAACTGTTTTTT
>-|TRBD1|TRBV5-4|TRBJ2-5
CASSLPGQGVGETQYF
TGTGCCAGCAGCCTGCCGGGACAGGGGGTCGGTGAGACCCAGTACTTC
>-|TRBD1|TRBV12-3/TRBV12-4|TRBJ2-2
CASSPGGFTGELFF
TGTGCCAGCAGTCCAGGGGGCTTCACCGGGGAGCTGTTTTTT
>-|-|TRBV4-3|TRBJ2-7
CASSQRGTDAYEQYF
TGCGCCAGCAGCCAACGCGGGACGGACGCCTACGAGCAGTACTTC
>few|-|TRBV11-3|TRBJ2-2
CASSSEVGGELFF
TGTGCCAGCAGCTCAGAGGTTGGCGGGGAGCTGTTTTTT
>many|-|TRBV12-3/TRBV12-4|TRBJ1-6
CASTKREGHSPLHF
TGTGCCAGCACCAAGAGGGAGGGCCATTCACCCCTCCACTTT
>-|-|TRBV6-5|TRBJ1-3
CASSYVGAGENTIYF
TGTGCCAGCAGTTACGTTGGGGCAGGGGAAAACACCATATATTTT
>-|-|TRBV4-2|TRBJ2-2
CASSQDEGGTGELFF
TGTGCCAGCAGCCAAGATGAGGGGGGCACCGGGGAGCTGTTTTTT
>-|-|TRBV2|TRBJ1-1
CASIKGGGRTEAFF
TGTGCCAGCATCAAAGGGGGAGGTCGGACTGAAGCTTTCTTT
>-|-|TRBV7-8|TRBJ2-5
CASSLGQRTQYF
TGTGCCAGCAGCTTAGGACAGAGGACCCAGTACTTC
>few|TRBD1|TRBV12-3/TRBV12-4|TRBJ2-7
CASSLGPGGSGEQYF
TGTGCCAGCAGTTTAGGGCCAGGGGGTTCTGGCGAGCAGTACTTC
>many|-|TRBV2|TRBJ2-5
CASSDVGRETQYF
TGTGCCAGCAGTGATGTAGGCCGAGAGACCCAGTACTTC
>-|TRBD1|TRBV4-3|TRBJ1-5
CASSQDPGTGVGWPQSRQHF
TGCGCCAGCAGCCAAGATCCCGGGACAGGGGTAGGTTGGCCTCAAAGTCGCCAGCATTTT
>few|-|TRBV4-1|TRBJ2-5
CASSERGQIETQYF
TGCGCCAGCAGCGAAAGGGGCCAGATAGAGACCCAGTACTTC
>many|-|TRBV29-1|TRBJ1-1
CSVRTGDTEAFF
TGCAGCGTTCGAACAGGAGACACTGAAGCTTTCTTT
>few|-|TRBV18|TRBJ2-4
CASSSQGLYDIQYF
TGTGCCAGCTCATCCCAGGGGTTATACGACATTCAGTACTTC
>-|-|TRBV3-1|TRBJ1-2
CASSFSLGSGSGYTF
TGTGCCAGCAGTTTTAGTTTGGGGTCAGGGAGTGGCTACACCTTC
>-|-|TRBV14|TRBJ2-1
CASSPHVGQSTYNEQFF
TGTGCCAGCAGCCCCCACGTAGGCCAGTCCACCTACAATGAGCAGTTCTTC
>-|TRBD1|TRBV5-1|TRBJ1-6
CASSPQGQDSPLHF
TGCGCCAGCAGCCCGCAGGGACAGGATTCACCCCTCCACTTT
>few|TRBD2|TRBV20-1|TRBJ2-3
CSGVGRGDVTDTQYF
TGCAGCGGGGTGGGGCGGGGGGACGTCACAGATACGCAGTATTTT
>-|-|TRBV5-1|TRBJ2-1
CASSWGGNEQFF
TGCGCCAGCAGCTGGGGAGGCAATGAGCAGTTCTTC
>once|-|TRBV15|TRBJ2-1
CATSLKGNEQFF
TGTGCCACCAGCCTGAAGGGCAATGAGCAGTTCTTC
>few|TRBD1|TRBV7-2|TRBJ1-2
CASSPRGLDGYTF
TGTGCCAGCAGCCCCAGGGGGCTTGATGGCTACACCTTC
>few|TRBD2|TRBV6-5|TRBJ2-5
CASSRGGPQETQYF
TGTGCCAGCAGTCGGGGGGGGCCCCAAGAGACCCAGTACTTC
>-|-|TRBV19|TRBJ2-5
CAAGDWGAAETQYF
TGTGCCGCCGGCGATTGGGGCGCGGCGGAGACCCAGTACTTC
>few|TRBD1|TRBV5-1|TRBJ2-1
CASSLRGQGNEQFF
TGCGCCAGCAGCTTGCGGGGACAGGGAAATGAGCAGTTCTTC
>few|-|TRBV12-3/TRBV12-4|TRBJ1-1
CASSPHPSTVNTEAFF
TGTGCCAGCAGTCCACACCCCTCGACGGTAAACACTGAAGCTTTCTTT
>-|TRBD1|TRBV7-2|TRBJ1-1
CASTMTRTGTIYTEAFF
TGTGCCAGCACCATGACGCGGACAGGGACAATCTACACTGAAGCTTTCTTT
>-|-|TRBV7-2|TRBJ1-2
CASSLAGGGAYGYTF
TGTGCCAGCAGCTTAGCGGGTGGGGGGGCCTATGGCTACACCTTC
>few|TRBD1|TRBV11-2|TRBJ2-2
CASRPGQGTGELFF
TGTGCCAGTCGGCCGGGACAGGGAACCGGGGAGCTGTTTTTT
>-|TRBD1|TRBV11-2|TRBJ1-2
CASRQGGFRSYNNYGYTF
TGTGCCAGCAGGCAGGGGGGGTTCAGAAGTTATAATAACTATGGCTACACCTTC
>-|TRBD2|TRBV7-3|TRBJ2-7
CASSPGGHEQYF
TGTGCCAGCAGCCCGGGGGGGCACGAGCAGTACTTC
>few|-|TRBV4-1|TRBJ1-6
CASSQWAGGFDSYNSPLHF
TGCGCCAGCAGCCAATGGGCCGGGGGATTTGACTCCTATAATTCACCCCTCCACTTT
>-|-|TRBV20-1|TRBJ1-5
CSARVLAGGGANQPQHF
TGCAGTGCTAGAGTGCTCGCGGGTGGAGGGGCTAATCAGCCCCAGCATTTT